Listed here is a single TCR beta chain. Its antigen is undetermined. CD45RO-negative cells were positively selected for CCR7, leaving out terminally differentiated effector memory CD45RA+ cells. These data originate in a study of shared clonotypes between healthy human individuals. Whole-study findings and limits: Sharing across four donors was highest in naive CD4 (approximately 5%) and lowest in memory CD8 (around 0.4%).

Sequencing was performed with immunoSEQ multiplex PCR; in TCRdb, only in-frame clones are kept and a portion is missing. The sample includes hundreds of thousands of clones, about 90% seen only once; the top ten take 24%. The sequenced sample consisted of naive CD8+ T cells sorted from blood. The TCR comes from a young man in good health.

CDR3 in DNA: TGTGCCAGCAGTTTACGGTATGACAGCAATCAGCCCCAGCATTTT. It encodes CASSLRYDSNQPQHF. This chain joins TRBV28 and TRBJ1-5; D not resolved. Between the trimmed V and J ends, which lost 2 bases and 1 base, there was a span of 9 bases. The CDR3 sequence is 15 residues long. In germline, CDR1 is MDHEN, CDR2 SYDVKM. The full variable domain, with the rest looked up from reference TRBV28 and TRBJ1-5, is DVKVTQSSRYLVKRTGEKVFLECVQDMDHENMFWYRQDPGLGLRLIYFSYDVKMKEKGDIPEGYSVSREKKERFSLILESASTNQTSMYLCASSLRYDSNQPQHFGDGTRLSIL.